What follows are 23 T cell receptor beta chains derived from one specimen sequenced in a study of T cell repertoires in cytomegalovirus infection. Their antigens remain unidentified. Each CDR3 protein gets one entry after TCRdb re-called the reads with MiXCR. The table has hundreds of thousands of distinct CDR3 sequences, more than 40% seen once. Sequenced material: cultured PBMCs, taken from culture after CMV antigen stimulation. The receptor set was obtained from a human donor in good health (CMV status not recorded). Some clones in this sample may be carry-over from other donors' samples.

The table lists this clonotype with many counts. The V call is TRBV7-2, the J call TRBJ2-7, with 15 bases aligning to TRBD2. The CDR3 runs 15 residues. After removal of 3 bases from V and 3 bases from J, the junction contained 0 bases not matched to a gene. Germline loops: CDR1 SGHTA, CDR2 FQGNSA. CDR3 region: CASSLGLAGGYEQYF. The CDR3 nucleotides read TGTGCCAGCAGCTTGGGACTAGCGGGAGGCTACGAGCAGTACTTC. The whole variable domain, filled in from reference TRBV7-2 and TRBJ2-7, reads GAGVSQSPSNKVTEKGKDVELRCDPISGHTALYWYRQSLGQGLEFLIYFQGNSAPDKSGLPSDRFSAERTGGSVSTLTIQRTQQEDSAVYLCASSLGLAGGYEQYFGPGTRLTVT.

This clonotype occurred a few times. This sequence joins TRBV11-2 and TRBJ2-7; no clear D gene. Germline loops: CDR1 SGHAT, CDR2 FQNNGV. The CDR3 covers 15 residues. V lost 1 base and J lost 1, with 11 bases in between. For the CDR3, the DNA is TGTGCCAGCAGCTTAGCCCATCGTCGGTCCTACGAGCAGTACTTC. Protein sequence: CASSLAHRRSYEQYF.

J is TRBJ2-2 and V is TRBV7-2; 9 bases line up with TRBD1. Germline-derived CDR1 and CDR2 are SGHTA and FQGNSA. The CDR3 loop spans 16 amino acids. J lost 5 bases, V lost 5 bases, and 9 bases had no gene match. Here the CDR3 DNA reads TGTGCCAGCAGCCCAGGCCCGACAGGGGGTACCGGGGAGCTGTTTTTT. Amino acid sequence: CASSPGPTGGTGELFF.

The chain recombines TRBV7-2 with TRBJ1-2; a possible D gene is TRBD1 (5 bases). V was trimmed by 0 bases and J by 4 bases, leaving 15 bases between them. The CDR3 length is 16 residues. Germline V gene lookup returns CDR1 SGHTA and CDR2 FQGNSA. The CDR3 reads CASSLAVAGNPYGYTF. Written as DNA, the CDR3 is TGTGCCAGCAGCTTAGCGGTGGCAGGGAACCCCTATGGCTACACCTTC.

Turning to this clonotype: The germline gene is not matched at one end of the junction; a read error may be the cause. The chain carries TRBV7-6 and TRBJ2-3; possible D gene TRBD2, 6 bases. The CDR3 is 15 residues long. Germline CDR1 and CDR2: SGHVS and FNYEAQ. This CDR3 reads CTSSLGGGKTDTQYF. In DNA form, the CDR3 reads TGTACCAGCAGCTTAGGAGGCGGGAAAACAGATACGCAGTATTTT.

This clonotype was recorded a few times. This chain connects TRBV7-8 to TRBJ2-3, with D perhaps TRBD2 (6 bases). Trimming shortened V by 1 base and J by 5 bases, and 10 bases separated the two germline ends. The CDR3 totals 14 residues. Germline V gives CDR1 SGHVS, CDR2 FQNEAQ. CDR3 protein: CASSLVRRGDTQYF. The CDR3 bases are TGTGCCAGCAGCTTAGTAAGGAGGGGAGATACGCAGTATTTT.

The DNA for the CDR3 is TGTGCCAGCAGCTTGCCGCAGGGGACCGGGGCCAACGTCCTGACTTTC. It yields the protein CASSLPQGTGANVLTF. The rearrangement links TRBV7-9 to TRBJ2-6; D possibly corresponds to TRBD1 (6 bases). CDR1 and CDR2 from the germline V gene are SEHNR and FQNEAQ (reference sequence). V was shortened by 3 bases and J by 4 bases, with 13 bases between the two germline ends. The CDR3 is 16 amino acids.

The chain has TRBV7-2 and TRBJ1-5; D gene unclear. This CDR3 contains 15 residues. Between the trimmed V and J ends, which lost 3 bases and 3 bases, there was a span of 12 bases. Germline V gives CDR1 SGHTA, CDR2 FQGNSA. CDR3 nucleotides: TGTGCCAGCAGCTTCCTGGTCGGGGACAATCAGCCCCAGCATTTT. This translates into CASSFLVGDNQPQHF. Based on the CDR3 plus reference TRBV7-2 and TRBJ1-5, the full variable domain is GAGVSQSPSNKVTEKGKDVELRCDPISGHTALYWYRQSLGQGLEFLIYFQGNSAPDKSGLPSDRFSAERTGGSVSTLTIQRTQQEDSAVYLCASSFLVGDNQPQHFGDGTRLSIL.

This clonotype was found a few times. CDR3 nucleotide sequence: TGTGCCAGCAGCTTAGTGGGGGGTAGCACTGAAGCTTTCTTT. It is translated as CASSLVGGSTEAFF. The chain combines TRBV7-9 with TRBJ1-1; D perhaps matches TRBD1 (5 bases). V was trimmed by 1 base and J by 4 bases, leaving 10 bases between them. This CDR3 spans 14 amino acids. The germline gives CDR1 SEHNR, CDR2 FQNEAQ (reference sequence).

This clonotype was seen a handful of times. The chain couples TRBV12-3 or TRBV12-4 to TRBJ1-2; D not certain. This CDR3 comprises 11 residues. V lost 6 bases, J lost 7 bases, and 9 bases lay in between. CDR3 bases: TGTGCCAGCAGCTCCGACCCTGGCTACACCTTC. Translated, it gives CASSSDPGYTF.

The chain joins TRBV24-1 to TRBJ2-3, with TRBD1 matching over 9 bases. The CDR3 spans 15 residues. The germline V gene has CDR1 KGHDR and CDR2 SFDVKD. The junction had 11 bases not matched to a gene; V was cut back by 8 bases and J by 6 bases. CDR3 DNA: TGTGCCACCACACTGGACAGGGGACATGTTGATACGCAGTATTTT. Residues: CATTLDRGHVDTQYF.

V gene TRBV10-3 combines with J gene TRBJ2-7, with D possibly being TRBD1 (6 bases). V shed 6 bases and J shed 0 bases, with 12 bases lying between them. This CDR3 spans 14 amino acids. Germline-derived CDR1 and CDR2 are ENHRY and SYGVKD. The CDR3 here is CAIRDSWSSYEQYF. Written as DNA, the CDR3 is TGTGCCATCAGGGACAGCTGGAGCTCCTACGAGCAGTACTTC.

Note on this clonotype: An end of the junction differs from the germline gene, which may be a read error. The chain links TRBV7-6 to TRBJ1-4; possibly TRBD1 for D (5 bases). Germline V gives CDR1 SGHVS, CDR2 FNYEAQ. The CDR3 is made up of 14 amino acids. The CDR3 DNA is TGTACCAGCAGCCCGGGACGAGGAAACGAAAAACTGTTTTTT. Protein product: CTSSPGRGNEKLFF.

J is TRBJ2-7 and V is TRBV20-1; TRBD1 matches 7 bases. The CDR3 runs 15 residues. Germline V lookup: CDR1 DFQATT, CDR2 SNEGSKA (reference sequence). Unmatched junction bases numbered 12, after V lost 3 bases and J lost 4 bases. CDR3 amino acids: CSASPDRSGGYEQYF. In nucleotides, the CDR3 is TGCAGTGCTAGTCCGGACAGGTCAGGGGGATACGAGCAGTACTTC.

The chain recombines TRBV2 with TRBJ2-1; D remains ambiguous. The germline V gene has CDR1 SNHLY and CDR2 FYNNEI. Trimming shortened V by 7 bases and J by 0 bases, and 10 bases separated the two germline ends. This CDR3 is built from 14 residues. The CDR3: CASKGLSSYNEQFF. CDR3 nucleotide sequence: TGTGCCAGCAAAGGGCTAAGCTCCTACAATGAGCAGTTCTTC.

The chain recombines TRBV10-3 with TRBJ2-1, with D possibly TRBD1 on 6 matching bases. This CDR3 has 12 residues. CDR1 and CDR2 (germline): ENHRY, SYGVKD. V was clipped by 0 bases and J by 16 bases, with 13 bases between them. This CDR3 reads CAISESGTTHFF. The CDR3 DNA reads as TGTGCCATCAGTGAGTCTGGGACAACACACTTCTTC.

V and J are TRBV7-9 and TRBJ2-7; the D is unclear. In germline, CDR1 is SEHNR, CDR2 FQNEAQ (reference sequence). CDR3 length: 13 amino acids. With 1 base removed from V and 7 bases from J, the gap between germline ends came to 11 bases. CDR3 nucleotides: TGTGCCAGCAGCTTAGACACGGCTATGGAGCAGTACTTC. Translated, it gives CASSLDTAMEQYF.

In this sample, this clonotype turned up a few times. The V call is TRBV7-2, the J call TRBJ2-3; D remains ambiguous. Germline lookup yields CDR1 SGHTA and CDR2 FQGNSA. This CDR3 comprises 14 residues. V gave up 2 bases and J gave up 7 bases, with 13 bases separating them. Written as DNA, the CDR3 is TGTGCCAGCAGCTTAAATTGGGTGGTGCATACGCAGTATTTT. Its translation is CASSLNWVVHTQYF. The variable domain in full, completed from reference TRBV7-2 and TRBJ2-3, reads GAGVSQSPSNKVTEKGKDVELRCDPISGHTALYWYRQSLGQGLEFLIYFQGNSAPDKSGLPSDRFSAERTGGSVSTLTIQRTQQEDSAVYLCASSLNWVVHTQYFGPGTRLTVL.

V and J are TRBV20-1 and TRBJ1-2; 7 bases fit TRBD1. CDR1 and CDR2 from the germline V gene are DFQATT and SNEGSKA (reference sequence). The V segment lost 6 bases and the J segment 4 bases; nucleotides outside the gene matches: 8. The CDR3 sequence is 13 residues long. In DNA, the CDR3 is TGCAGTGCCTCTAGGGGGCAGAGCTATGGCTACACCTTC. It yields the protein CSASRGQSYGYTF.

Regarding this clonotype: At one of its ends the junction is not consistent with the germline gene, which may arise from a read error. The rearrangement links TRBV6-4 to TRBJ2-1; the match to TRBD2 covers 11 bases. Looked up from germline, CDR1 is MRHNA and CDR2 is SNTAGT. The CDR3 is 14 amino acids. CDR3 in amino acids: CASSRVGETSGEVF. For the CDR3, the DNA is TGTGCCAGCAGCCGCGTTGGGGAGACTAGCGGGGAAGTCTTC.

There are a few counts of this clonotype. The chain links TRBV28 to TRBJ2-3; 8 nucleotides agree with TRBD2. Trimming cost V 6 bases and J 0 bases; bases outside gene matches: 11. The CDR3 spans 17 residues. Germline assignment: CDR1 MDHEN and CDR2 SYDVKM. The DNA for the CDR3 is TGTGCCAGCAGAGATACGCCGGGGGGGTCTAGCACAGATACGCAGTATTTT. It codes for CASRDTPGGSSTDTQYF.

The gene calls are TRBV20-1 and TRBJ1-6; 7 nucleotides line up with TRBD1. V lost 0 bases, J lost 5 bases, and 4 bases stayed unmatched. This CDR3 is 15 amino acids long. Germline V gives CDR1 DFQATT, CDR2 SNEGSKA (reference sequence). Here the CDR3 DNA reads TGCAGTGCTAGAGATCGGGGGACAGATAATTCACCCCTCCACTTT. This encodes CSARDRGTDNSPLHF.

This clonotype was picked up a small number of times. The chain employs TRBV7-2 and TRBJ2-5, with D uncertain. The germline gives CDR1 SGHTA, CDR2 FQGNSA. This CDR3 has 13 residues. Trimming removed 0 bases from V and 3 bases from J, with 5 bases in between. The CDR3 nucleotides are TGTGCCAGCAGCTTAGCCACCGAAGAGACCCAGTACTTC. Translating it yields CASSLATEETQYF.